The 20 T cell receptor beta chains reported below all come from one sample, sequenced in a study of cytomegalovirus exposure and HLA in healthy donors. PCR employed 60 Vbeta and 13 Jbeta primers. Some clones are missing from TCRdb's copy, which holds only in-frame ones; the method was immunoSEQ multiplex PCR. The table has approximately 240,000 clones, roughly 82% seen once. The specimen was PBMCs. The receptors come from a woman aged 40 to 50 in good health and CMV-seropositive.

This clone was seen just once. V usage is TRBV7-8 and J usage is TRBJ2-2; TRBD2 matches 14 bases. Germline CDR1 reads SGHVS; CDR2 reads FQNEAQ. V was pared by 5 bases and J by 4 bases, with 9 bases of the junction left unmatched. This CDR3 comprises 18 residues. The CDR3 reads CASSQGLAGVTGTGELFF. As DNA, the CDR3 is TGTGCCAGCAGCCAGGGACTAGCGGGAGTTACTGGCACCGGGGAGCTGTTTTTT.

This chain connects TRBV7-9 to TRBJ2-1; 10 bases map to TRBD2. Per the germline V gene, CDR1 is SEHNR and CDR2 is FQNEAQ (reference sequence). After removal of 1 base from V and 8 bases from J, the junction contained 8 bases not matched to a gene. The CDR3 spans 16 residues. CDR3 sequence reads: CASSLDSAGGPDEQFF. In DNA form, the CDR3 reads TGTGCCAGCAGCTTAGACTCAGCGGGAGGGCCCGATGAGCAGTTCTTC.

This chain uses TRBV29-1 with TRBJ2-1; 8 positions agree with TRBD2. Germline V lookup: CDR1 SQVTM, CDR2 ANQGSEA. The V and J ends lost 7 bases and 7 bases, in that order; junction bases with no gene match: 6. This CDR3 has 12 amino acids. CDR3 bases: TGCAGCGCTAGCGGGCCAGGGAATGAGCAGTTCTTC. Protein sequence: CSASGPGNEQFF.

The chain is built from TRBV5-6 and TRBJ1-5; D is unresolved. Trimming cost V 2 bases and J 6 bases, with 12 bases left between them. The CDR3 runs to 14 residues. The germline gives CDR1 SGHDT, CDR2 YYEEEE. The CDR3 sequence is CASSFVGSSQPQHF. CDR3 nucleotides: TGTGCCAGCAGCTTCGTCGGGTCGAGTCAGCCCCAGCATTTT.

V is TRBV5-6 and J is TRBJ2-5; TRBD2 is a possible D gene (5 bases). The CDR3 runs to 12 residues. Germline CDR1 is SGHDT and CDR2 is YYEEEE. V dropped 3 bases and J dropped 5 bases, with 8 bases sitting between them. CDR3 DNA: TGTGCCAGCAGCTCCCAGCGGGAGACCCAGTACTTC. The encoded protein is CASSSQRETQYF.

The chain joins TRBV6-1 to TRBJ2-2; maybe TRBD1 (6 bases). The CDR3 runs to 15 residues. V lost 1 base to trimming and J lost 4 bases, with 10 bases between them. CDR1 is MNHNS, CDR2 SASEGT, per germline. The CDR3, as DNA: TGTGCCAGCAGTGAAGTAGGCAGGGGCACCGGGGAGCTGTTTTTT. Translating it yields CASSEVGRGTGELFF.

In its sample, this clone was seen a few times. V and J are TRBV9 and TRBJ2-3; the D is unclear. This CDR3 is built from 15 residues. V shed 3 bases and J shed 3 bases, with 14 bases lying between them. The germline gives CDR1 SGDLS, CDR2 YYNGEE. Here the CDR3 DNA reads TGTGCCAGCAGCGCCCGCGCGCGTAAGACAGATACGCAGTATTTT. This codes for CASSARARKTDTQYF. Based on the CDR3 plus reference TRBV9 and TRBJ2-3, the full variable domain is DSGVTQTPKHLITATGQRVTLRCSPRSGDLSVYWYQQSLDQGLQFLIQYYNGEERAKGNILERFSAQQFPDLHSELNLSSLELGDSALYFCASSARARKTDTQYFGPGTRLTVL.

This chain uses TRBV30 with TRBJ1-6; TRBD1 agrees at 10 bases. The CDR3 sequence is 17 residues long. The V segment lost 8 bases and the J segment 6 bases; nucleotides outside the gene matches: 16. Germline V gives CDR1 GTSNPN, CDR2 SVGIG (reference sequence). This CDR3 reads CAGGDRGGQRGNSPLHF. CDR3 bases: TGTGCCGGGGGGGACAGGGGCGGCCAAAGGGGTAATTCACCCCTCCACTTT.

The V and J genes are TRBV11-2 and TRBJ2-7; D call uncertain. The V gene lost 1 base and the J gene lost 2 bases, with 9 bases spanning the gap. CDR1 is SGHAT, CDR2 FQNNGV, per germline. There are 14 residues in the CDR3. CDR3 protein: CASSLARNPYEQYF. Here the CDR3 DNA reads TGTGCCAGCAGCTTAGCCAGGAATCCCTACGAGCAGTACTTC.

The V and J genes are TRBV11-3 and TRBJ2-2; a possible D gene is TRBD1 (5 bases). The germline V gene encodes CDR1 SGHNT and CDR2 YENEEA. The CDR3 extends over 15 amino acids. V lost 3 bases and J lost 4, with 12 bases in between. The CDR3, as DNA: TGTGCCAGCAGCTTGGCTAGGGGTATCACCGGGGAGCTGTTTTTT. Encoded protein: CASSLARGITGELFF.

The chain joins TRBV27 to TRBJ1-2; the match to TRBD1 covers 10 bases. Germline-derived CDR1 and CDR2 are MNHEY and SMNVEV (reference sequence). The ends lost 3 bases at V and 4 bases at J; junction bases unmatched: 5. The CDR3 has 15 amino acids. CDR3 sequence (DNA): TGTGCCAGCAGTTTTCGCCGGGACAGGGGCTATGGCTACACCTTC. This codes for CASSFRRDRGYGYTF.

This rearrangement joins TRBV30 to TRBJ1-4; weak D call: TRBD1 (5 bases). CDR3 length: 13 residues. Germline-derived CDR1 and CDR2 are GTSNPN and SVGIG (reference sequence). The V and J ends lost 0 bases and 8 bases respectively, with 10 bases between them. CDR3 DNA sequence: TGTGCCTGGAGTGTACAGGAGGGGGAAAAACTGTTTTTT. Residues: CAWSVQEGEKLFF.

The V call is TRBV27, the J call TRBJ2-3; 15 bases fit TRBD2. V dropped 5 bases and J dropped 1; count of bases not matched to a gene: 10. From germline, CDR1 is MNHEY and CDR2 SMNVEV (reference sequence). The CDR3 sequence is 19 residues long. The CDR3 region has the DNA TGTGCCAGCAGTGCCCGGGGGACTAGCGGGGGGTCCCGCACAGATACGCAGTATTTT. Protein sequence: CASSARGTSGGSRTDTQYF.

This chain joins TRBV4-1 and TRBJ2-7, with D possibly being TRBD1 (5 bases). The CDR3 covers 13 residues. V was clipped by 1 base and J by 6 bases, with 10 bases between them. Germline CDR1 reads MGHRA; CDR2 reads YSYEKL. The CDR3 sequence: CASSQGPRGEQYF. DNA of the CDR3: TGCGCCAGCAGCCAAGGGCCAAGGGGCGAGCAGTACTTC.

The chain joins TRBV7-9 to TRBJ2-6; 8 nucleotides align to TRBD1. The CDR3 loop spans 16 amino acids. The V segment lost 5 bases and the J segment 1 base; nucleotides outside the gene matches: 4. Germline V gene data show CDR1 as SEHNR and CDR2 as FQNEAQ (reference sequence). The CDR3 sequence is CASSPRTGSGANVLTF. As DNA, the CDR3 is TGTGCCAGCAGCCCACGGACAGGGTCTGGGGCCAACGTCCTGACTTTC.

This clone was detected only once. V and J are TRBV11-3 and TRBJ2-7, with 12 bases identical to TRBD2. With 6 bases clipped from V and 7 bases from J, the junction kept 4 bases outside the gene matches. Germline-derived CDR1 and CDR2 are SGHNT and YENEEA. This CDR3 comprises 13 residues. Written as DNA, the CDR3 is TGTGCCAGCAGGGGACTAGCGGGCAGGGAGCAGTACTTC. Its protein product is CASRGLAGREQYF.

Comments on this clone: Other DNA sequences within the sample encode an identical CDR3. The CDR3 protein is CSATQETQYF. The DNA for the CDR3 is TGCAGTGCGACACAAGAGACCCAGTACTTC. The gene calls are TRBV20-1 and TRBJ2-5; the D is unclear. Germline CDR1 and CDR2: DFQATT and SNEGSKA (reference sequence). V lost 6 bases and J 2 bases, leaving 4 bases between the germline ends. The CDR3 loop spans 10 amino acids.

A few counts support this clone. The chain's CDR3 is CASSRRGPSYEQYF. CDR3 DNA: TGTGCCAGCAGTCGCAGGGGGCCATCCTACGAGCAGTACTTC. This sequence joins TRBV27 and TRBJ2-7; 8 bases are shared with TRBD1. The CDR3 spans 14 residues. The V segment lost 5 bases and the J segment 1 base; nucleotides outside the gene matches: 4. Germline V gene lookup returns CDR1 MNHEY and CDR2 SMNVEV (reference sequence).

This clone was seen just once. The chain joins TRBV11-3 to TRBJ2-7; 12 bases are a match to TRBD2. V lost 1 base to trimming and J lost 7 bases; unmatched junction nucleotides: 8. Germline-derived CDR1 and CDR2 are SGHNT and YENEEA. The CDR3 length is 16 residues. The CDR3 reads CASSLGLAGDLEEQYF. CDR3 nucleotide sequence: TGTGCCAGCAGCTTAGGACTAGCGGGGGACCTTGAAGAGCAGTACTTC. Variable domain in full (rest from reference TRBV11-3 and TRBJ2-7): EAGVVQSPRYKIIEKKQPVAFWCNPISGHNTLYWYLQNLGQGPELLIRYENEEAVDDSQLPKDRFSAERLKGVDSTLKIQPAELGDSAVYLCASSLGLAGDLEEQYFGPGTRLTVT.

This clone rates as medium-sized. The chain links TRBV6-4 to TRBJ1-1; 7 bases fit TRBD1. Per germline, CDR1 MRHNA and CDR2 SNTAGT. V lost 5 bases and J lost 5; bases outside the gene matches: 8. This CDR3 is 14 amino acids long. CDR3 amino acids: CASSRDREGTEAFF. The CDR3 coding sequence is TGTGCCAGCAGTAGAGACAGGGAAGGGACTGAAGCTTTCTTT.